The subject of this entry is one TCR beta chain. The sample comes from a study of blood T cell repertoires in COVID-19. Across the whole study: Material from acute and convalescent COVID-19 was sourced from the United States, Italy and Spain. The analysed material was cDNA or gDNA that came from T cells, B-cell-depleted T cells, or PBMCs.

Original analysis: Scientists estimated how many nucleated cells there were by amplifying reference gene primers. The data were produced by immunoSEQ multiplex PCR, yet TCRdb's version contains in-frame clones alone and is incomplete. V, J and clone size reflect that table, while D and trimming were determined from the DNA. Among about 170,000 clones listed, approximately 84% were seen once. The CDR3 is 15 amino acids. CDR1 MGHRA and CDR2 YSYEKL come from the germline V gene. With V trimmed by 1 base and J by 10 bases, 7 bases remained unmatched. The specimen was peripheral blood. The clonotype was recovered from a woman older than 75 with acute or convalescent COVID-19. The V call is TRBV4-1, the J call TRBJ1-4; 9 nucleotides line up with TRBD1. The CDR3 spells CASSQGNRGRGKLFF. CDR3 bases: TGCGCCAGCAGCCAAGGAAACAGGGGGCGAGGAAAACTGTTTTTT.